Each of the 10 T cell receptor beta chains below was sequenced from the same sample in a study of CD8 T cells in Susac syndrome. A quantity of about 0.45 to 1 ug RNA underwent reverse transcription using random hexamers. TCRdb passed the immunoSEQ multiplex PCR reads through MiXCR, listing each CDR3 protein once. The sample yields about 210,000 distinct CDR3 sequences, approximately 93% seen once. Source material: CD4+ T cells from PBMCs. These receptor sequences come from a human donor in good health.

The rearrangement links TRBV6-2 or TRBV6-3 to TRBJ1-2; D unclear. V lost 6 bases and J 4 bases, leaving 9 bases between the germline ends. Germline V gene sequence: CDR1 MNHEY, CDR2 SVGEGT. The CDR3 has 12 amino acids. In nucleotides, the CDR3 is TGTGCCAGCAGCGGAGGGAGCTATGGCTACACCTTC. It encodes CASSGGSYGYTF.

This chain uses TRBV30 with TRBJ2-7; D is undetermined. The CDR3 runs 8 residues. Germline lookup yields CDR1 GTSNPN and CDR2 SVGIG (reference sequence). V shed 8 bases and J shed 5 bases, with 4 bases lying between them. The CDR3: CAVNEQYF. The DNA of the CDR3 is TGTGCCGTAAACGAGCAGTACTTC. The variable domain in full, completed from reference TRBV30 and TRBJ2-7, reads SQTIHQWPATLVQPVGSPLSLECTVEGTSNPNLYWYRQAAGRGLQLLFYSVGIGQISSEVPQNLSASRPQDRQFILSSKKLLLSDSGFYLCAVNEQYFGPGTRLTVT.

This clonotype was observed once. J is TRBJ1-6 and V is TRBV18; tentative D call: TRBD1 (6 bases). CDR1 is KGHSH and CDR2 is LQKENI in the germline V gene. With 0 bases removed from V and 4 bases from J, the gap between germline ends came to 10 bases. The CDR3 has 16 residues. CDR3 residues: CASSPPEGGYNSPLHF. CDR3 DNA sequence: TGTGCCAGCTCACCACCGGAGGGGGGATATAATTCACCCCTCCACTTT.

V is TRBV6-1 and J is TRBJ2-2, with D uncertain. This CDR3 region has 15 residues. Trimming removed 7 bases at V and 0 bases at J, with 12 bases between. Looked up from germline, CDR1 is MNHNS and CDR2 is SASEGT. CDR3 loop: CASNRARTNTGELFF. The CDR3 DNA reads as TGTGCCAGCAATCGAGCCAGAACGAACACCGGGGAGCTGTTTTTT.

The rearrangement uses TRBV20-1 and TRBJ2-7; the match to TRBD2 covers 9 bases. Germline V gene lookup returns CDR1 DFQATT and CDR2 SNEGSKA (reference sequence). CDR3 size: 13 residues. Losses at the gene ends were 5 bases for V and 4 bases for J; bases not matched to a gene: 6. CDR3 nucleotides: TGCAGTGCTTTCGGGCGGGGGGGTTACGAGCAGTACTTC. Translated: CSAFGRGGYEQYF.

This rearrangement joins TRBV29-1 to TRBJ1-5; TRBD1 aligns across 8 bases. The V segment lost 6 bases and the J segment 3 bases; nucleotides outside the gene matches: 4. Germline V gene sequence: CDR1 SQVTM, CDR2 ANQGSEA. The CDR3 covers 13 residues. CDR3 amino acids: CSVGQGYNQPQHF. CDR3 coding DNA: TGCAGCGTCGGACAGGGATACAATCAGCCCCAGCATTTT.

V is TRBV28 and J is TRBJ2-5; 10 nucleotides align to TRBD2. CDR3 length: 15 residues. V lost 7 bases and J lost 0; bases outside the gene matches: 5. Per the germline V gene, CDR1 is MDHEN and CDR2 is SYDVKM. CDR3 nucleotide sequence: TGTGCCAGCAACCCTCTAGCGGGAGACCAAGAGACCCAGTACTTC. Translating it yields CASNPLAGDQETQYF.

The gene calls are TRBV5-6 and TRBJ1-2, with D perhaps TRBD1 (6 bases). Germline values: CDR1 SGHDT, CDR2 YYEEEE. The V and J ends lost 5 bases and 7 bases respectively, with 21 bases between them. CDR3 size: 15 residues. DNA of the CDR3: TGTGCCAGCAGACTAATCTCGGGGGGCGTCCTTGGCTACACCTTC. It specifies CASRLISGGVLGYTF.

This chain connects TRBV10-3 to TRBJ2-3; 7 bases match TRBD1. Germline CDR1 ENHRY, CDR2 SYGVKD. The CDR3 runs to 17 residues. With 4 bases clipped from V and 0 bases from J, the junction kept 10 bases outside the gene matches. CDR3 in DNA: TGTGCCATCAGTGTGGGGTCAGGGGGTGTGAGCACAGATACGCAGTATTTT. It translates to CAISVGSGGVSTDTQYF.

The chain links TRBV27 to TRBJ2-7, with D unresolved. The CDR3 extends over 14 amino acids. Trimming took off 5 bases at V and 0 bases at J, with 11 bases between the two ends. From germline, CDR1 is MNHEY and CDR2 SMNVEV (reference sequence). In nucleotides, the CDR3 is TGTGCCAGCAGTCCAAGACGGACCTCCTACGAGCAGTACTTC. This gives the protein CASSPRRTSYEQYF.